These 30 T cell receptor beta chains were sequenced from one sample in a study of T cells in Graves' hyperthyroidism and ophthalmopathy. Amplification of TCR beta CDR3 regions was performed using RNA transcripts as template. First-round RT-PCR with HTBI primers amplified the TCR CDR3 region. TCRdb reprocessed the multiplex PCR reads via MiXCR and lists one record per CDR3 protein. The table includes under 400,000 distinct CDR3 sequences, more than 15% detected once. Sequenced: blood. The receptors here all came from a woman aged 18-29 years with Graves' hyperthyroidism that later progressed to Graves' ophthalmopathy.

Note on this clonotype: Lacking the conserved final phenylalanine or tryptophan, this CDR3 likely reflects a read error. This chain links TRBV5-1 with TRBJ2-2; TRBD1 is a possible D gene (6 bases). In germline, CDR1 is SGHRS, CDR2 YFSETQ. The CDR3 spans 14 residues. Trimming pared 7 bases from V and 2 bases from J, leaving 12 bases between. The chain's CDR3 is CASGPGHNTGELFS. In nucleotides, the CDR3 is TGCGCCAGCGGCCCGGGACATAACACCGGGGAGCTGTTTTCT.

V usage is TRBV2 and J usage is TRBJ2-7; 10 bases fit TRBD2. Germline V gene sequence: CDR1 SNHLY, CDR2 FYNNEI. This CDR3 region has 15 residues. V lost 6 bases, J lost 3 bases, and 8 bases stayed unmatched. The CDR3: CASSLPSGRFYEQYF. The CDR3 DNA sequence: TGTGCCAGCAGCTTACCTAGCGGGAGATTCTACGAGCAGTACTTC.

This chain connects TRBV11-2 to TRBJ1-2; 9 bases match TRBD1. Trimming removed 5 bases from V and 5 bases from J; junction bases left unmatched: 9. This CDR3 has 15 amino acids. The V gene's germline CDR1 is SGHAT and CDR2 FQNNGV. The DNA of the CDR3 is TGTGCCAGCAGCATATCGACAGGGGGAGAGTATGGCTACACCTTC. Its translation: CASSISTGGEYGYTF.

For this clonotype: The junction shows a germline mismatch at one end, possibly a read error. This rearrangement joins TRBV5-1 to TRBJ2-5; D is unclear. Germline V gives CDR1 SGHRS, CDR2 YFSETQ. The CDR3 sequence is 14 residues long. This chain's CDR3 is CAGSFQVSQETQYF. For the CDR3, the DNA is TGCGCCGGCAGCTTCCAGGTCAGCCAAGAGACCCAGTACTTC.

A word on this clonotype: A much bigger clone sits one base away, suggesting this may be a read error. The V gene is TRBV20-1, the J gene TRBJ2-7, with a possible D match to TRBD1 (6 bases). This CDR3 spans 19 amino acids. Germline V lookup: CDR1 DFQATT, CDR2 SNEGSKA (reference sequence). V dropped 1 base and J dropped 1 base, with 26 bases sitting between them. The DNA of the CDR3 is TGCAGTGCTAGAGGCCAGTCAACGAAAATGGGGGCCTGGTCCTACGAGCAGTACTTC. This encodes CSARGQSTKMGAWSYEQYF.

The genes are TRBV20-1 and TRBJ2-7, with TRBD1 identical over 10 bases. Per the germline V gene, CDR1 is DFQATT and CDR2 is SNEGSKA (reference sequence). The CDR3 loop spans 15 amino acids. J gave up 3 bases and V 5 bases, and 10 bases lay outside the gene matches. CDR3 loop: CSAPDPGTGDYEQYF. In DNA form, the CDR3 reads TGCAGTGCTCCCGACCCCGGGACAGGGGACTACGAGCAGTACTTC.

Comments on this clonotype: A much larger clone sits a single nucleotide away, making a read error possible. It is likely a read error, because the conserved phenylalanine at the end of the CDR3 is missing. The chain joins TRBV12-3 or TRBV12-4 to TRBJ1-3; D perhaps matches TRBD1 (5 bases). The CDR3 is made up of 15 amino acids. The V end lost 3 bases, the J end lost 0 bases, and 9 bases lay between the germline ends. The DNA of the CDR3 is TGTGCCAGCAGTTTTTGGGGGGACTCTGGAAACACCATATATTCT. Amino acid sequence: CASSFWGDSGNTIYS.

This clonotype was seen a handful of times. The chain employs TRBV5-1 and TRBJ2-1; 13 bases are shared with TRBD2. Germline CDR1 and CDR2: SGHRS and YFSETQ. The CDR3 sequence is 15 residues long. Losses at the gene ends were 4 bases for V and 10 bases for J; bases not matched to a gene: 8. The CDR3 spells CASSRGLAGPIEQFF. The CDR3 DNA reads TGCGCCAGCAGCAGGGGACTAGCGGGGCCAATAGAGCAGTTCTTC.

There are many counts of this clonotype. The gene calls are TRBV6-6 and TRBJ1-4; 12 bases are shared with TRBD1. CDR1 is MNHNY, CDR2 SVGAGI, per germline (reference sequence). This CDR3 comprises 17 residues. Germline trimming cut 4 bases from V and 8 bases from J; bases unmatched to any gene: 11. The CDR3 sequence is CASSSPGQGALGEKLFF. CDR3 nucleotide sequence: TGTGCCAGCAGTTCCCCGGGACAGGGGGCTTTGGGGGAAAAACTGTTTTTT.

The chain carries TRBV5-1 and TRBJ2-1; D possibly corresponds to TRBD2 (6 bases). V lost 2 bases and J 2 bases, leaving 11 bases between the germline ends. The length of the CDR3 is 15 residues. CDR1 and CDR2 (germline): SGHRS, YFSETQ. CDR3: CASSLPGGAYNEQFF. The CDR3 region has the DNA TGCGCCAGCAGCTTACCCGGCGGGGCCTACAATGAGCAGTTCTTC.

Concerning this clonotype itself: This may be a read error: a much more frequent sequence differs by one nucleotide. V gene TRBV2 combines with J gene TRBJ1-1; no reliable D call. CDR1 and CDR2 (germline): SNHLY, FYNNEI. Trimming stripped 3 bases from V and 2 bases from J, with 4 bases between. CDR3 length: 12 amino acids. CDR3 protein: CASSDFNTEAFF. CDR3 nucleotide sequence: TGTGCCAGCAGTGATTTTAACACTGAAGCTTTCTTT.

The chain carries TRBV19 and TRBJ2-1; 13 bases align to TRBD2. CDR3 length: 18 amino acids. The V gene's germline CDR1 is LNHDA and CDR2 SQIVND (reference sequence). J gave up 2 bases and V 5 bases, and 9 bases lay outside the gene matches. CDR3 nucleotide sequence: TGTGCCAGTAGTCTGACTAGCGGGAGGTCTCCACCCTACAATGAGCAGTTCTTC. Amino acid sequence: CASSLTSGRSPPYNEQFF.

This clonotype showed up many times. The chain couples TRBV20-1 to TRBJ1-1; 8 bases are a match to TRBD1. Germline CDR1 is DFQATT and CDR2 is SNEGSKA (reference sequence). CDR3 size: 15 residues. With 5 bases clipped from V and 1 base from J, the junction kept 9 bases outside the gene matches. The DNA of the CDR3 is TGCAGTGCTTACAATTCCGGGACAGGGAACACTGAAGCTTTCTTT. It yields the protein CSAYNSGTGNTEAFF.

The rearrangement uses TRBV7-9 and TRBJ2-7; 7 bases fit TRBD2. Unmatched junction bases numbered 12, after V lost 6 bases and J lost 7 bases. Germline V gene lookup returns CDR1 SEHNR and CDR2 FQNEAQ (reference sequence). This CDR3 spans 14 amino acids. Here the CDR3 reads CASSPLPPGGEQYF. In DNA form, the CDR3 reads TGTGCCAGCAGTCCCCTCCCTCCCGGGGGGGAGCAGTACTTC. Drawing the rest from reference TRBV7-9 and TRBJ2-7, the complete variable domain is DTGVSQNPRHKITKRGQNVTFRCDPISEHNRLYWYRQTLGQGPEFLTYFQNEAQLEKSRLLSDRFSAERPKGSFSTLEIQRTEQGDSAMYLCASSPLPPGGEQYFGPGTRLTVT.

This chain links TRBV4-1 with TRBJ2-5, with 9 bases matching TRBD2. The CDR3 is made up of 17 amino acids. Germline loops: CDR1 MGHRA, CDR2 YSYEKL. With 1 base clipped from V and 1 base from J, the junction kept 7 bases outside the gene matches. The CDR3 nucleotides read TGCGCCAGCAGCCAAGGAACTGCGGGAGGGCCCCAAGAGACCCAGTACTTC. Translation: CASSQGTAGGPQETQYF.

This clonotype came up a few times. The chain employs TRBV7-3 and TRBJ1-6, with D perhaps matching TRBD1 (6 bases). The V and J ends lost 7 bases and 0 bases respectively, with 16 bases between them. CDR3 length equals 17 residues. The germline V gene has CDR1 SGHTA and CDR2 FQGTGA. As DNA, the CDR3 is TGTGCCAGCATCAGAGATAGGGGGTTCTCCTATAATTCACCCCTCCACTTT. Amino acids: CASIRDRGFSYNSPLHF.

This clonotype appeared many times. CDR3 sequence (DNA): TGTGCCAGCAGCCCGGCAAGAAACCCTGAAGCTTTCTTT. Translation: CASSPARNPEAFF. V is TRBV7-9 and J is TRBJ1-1; D is uncertain. CDR1 and CDR2 (germline): SEHNR, FQNEAQ (reference sequence). Trimming removed 5 bases from V and 6 bases from J, with 13 bases in between. CDR3 length equals 13 residues.

This clonotype was seen at least ten times. The chain has TRBV7-6 and TRBJ2-3; D is possibly TRBD2 (6 bases). The CDR3 is 14 amino acids. Between the trimmed V and J ends, which lost 5 bases and 3 bases, there was a span of 12 bases. Germline CDR1 is SGHVS and CDR2 is FNYEAQ. The CDR3 DNA reads TGTGCCAGCAGCCCAAGGGACTTAACAGATACGCAGTATTTT. It is translated as CASSPRDLTDTQYF.

This chain connects TRBV15 to TRBJ2-2; D may be TRBD1 (6 bases). The germline V gene has CDR1 LNHNV and CDR2 YYDKDF (reference sequence). CDR3 length: 17 amino acids. Trimming left V 3 bases short and J 0 bases short, with 14 bases between. CDR3 sequence: CATSRLGQSANTGELFF. The CDR3 DNA is TGTGCCACCAGCAGGCTCGGACAGAGCGCGAACACCGGGGAGCTGTTTTTT.

At least ten counts were recorded for this clonotype. The chain joins TRBV12-3 or TRBV12-4 to TRBJ1-1, with 9 nucleotides matching TRBD1. The CDR3 spans 14 residues. Germline trimming cut 6 bases from V and 5 bases from J; bases unmatched to any gene: 7. This CDR3 reads CASRLLTGGTEAFF. CDR3 nucleotide sequence: TGTGCCAGCAGGCTGCTGACAGGGGGGACTGAAGCTTTCTTT.

This clonotype has at least ten counts. J is TRBJ1-1 and V is TRBV12-3 or TRBV12-4; D uncertain. Trimming stripped 0 bases from V and 2 bases from J, with 10 bases between. The CDR3 is 15 amino acids. DNA for the CDR3: TGTGCCAGCAGTTTAGCAGGGTCACGTAACACTGAAGCTTTCTTT. This encodes CASSLAGSRNTEAFF.

The chain has TRBV4-1 and TRBJ2-7; 7 nucleotides align to TRBD1. Germline V gives CDR1 MGHRA, CDR2 YSYEKL. J gave up 0 bases and V 6 bases, and 8 bases lay outside the gene matches. This CDR3 has 15 amino acids. CDR3 residues: CASSLSTGSSYEQYF. The CDR3 DNA reads as TGCGCCAGCAGTCTTTCGACAGGGAGCTCCTACGAGCAGTACTTC.

The sample holds a few counts of this clonotype. V is TRBV28 and J is TRBJ1-1; 10 bases agree with TRBD1. Germline loops: CDR1 MDHEN, CDR2 SYDVKM. This CDR3 region has 17 residues. Trimming took 6 bases from V and 1 from J; bases not matched to a gene: 11. The CDR3 is CASSHRGTGVANTEAFF. The CDR3 DNA sequence: TGTGCCAGCAGCCACCGGGGGACAGGGGTCGCGAACACTGAAGCTTTCTTT.

The chain links TRBV24-1 to TRBJ1-5; no clear D. This CDR3 contains 13 residues. V was shortened by 10 bases and J by 7 bases, with 16 bases between the two germline ends. The germline V gene encodes CDR1 KGHDR and CDR2 SFDVKD. CDR3 amino acids: CATRSGWNQPQHF. CDR3 DNA: TGTGCCACTAGGTCCGGTTGGAACCAGCCCCAGCATTTT.

The gene calls are TRBV5-6 and TRBJ2-1, with a tentative D call TRBD1 (5 bases). The CDR3 totals 14 residues. The germline V gene encodes CDR1 SGHDT and CDR2 YYEEEE. Trimming pared 1 base from V and 9 bases from J, leaving 14 bases between. CDR3: CASSLTGQGSEQFF. The CDR3 coding sequence is TGTGCCAGCAGCTTGACAGGCCAGGGTAGTGAGCAGTTCTTC.

The table lists this clonotype with many counts. V usage is TRBV28 and J usage is TRBJ2-3; D is unresolved. Trimming pared 5 bases from V and 7 bases from J, leaving 7 bases between. This CDR3 region has 11 residues. Germline loops: CDR1 MDHEN, CDR2 SYDVKM. In nucleotides, the CDR3 is TGTGCCAGCAGTGGTAAATATACGCAGTATTTT. It translates to CASSGKYTQYF. Together with reference TRBV28 and TRBJ2-3, the CDR3 gives the full variable domain: DVKVTQSSRYLVKRTGEKVFLECVQDMDHENMFWYRQDPGLGLRLIYFSYDVKMKEKGDIPEGYSVSREKKERFSLILESASTNQTSMYLCASSGKYTQYFGPGTRLTVL.

This clonotype occurred a few times. This chain uses TRBV11-2 with TRBJ2-2, with TRBD1 matching 7 bases. Germline CDR1 and CDR2: SGHAT and FQNNGV. The V and J ends lost 2 bases and 5 bases, in that order; junction bases with no gene match: 14. The CDR3 spans 18 residues. Here the CDR3 DNA reads TGTGCCAGCAGCTTAAGGGGGCACCGGGACAAAACTACCGGGGAGCTGTTTTTT. It translates to CASSLRGHRDKTTGELFF.

This clonotype appeared a few times. The chain joins TRBV28 to TRBJ2-2; D may be TRBD2 (7 bases). In germline, CDR1 is MDHEN, CDR2 SYDVKM. The CDR3 is 15 amino acids. V lost 4 bases and J 7 bases, leaving 16 bases between the germline ends. The CDR3 DNA sequence: TGTGCCAGCAGTTCGGTACGGGGGGCATACGGGGAGCTGTTTTTT. This encodes CASSSVRGAYGELFF.

The table lists this clonotype with many counts. The chain couples TRBV30 to TRBJ2-1, with 13 positions matching TRBD2. V lost 2 bases, J lost 5 bases, and 6 bases stayed unmatched. Looked up from germline, CDR1 is GTSNPN and CDR2 is SVGIG (reference sequence). The CDR3 sequence is 16 residues long. The CDR3 DNA follows: TGTGCCTGGAGTACTGGACTAGCGGGAGTGGACAATGAGCAGTTCTTC. Its translation: CAWSTGLAGVDNEQFF.

J is TRBJ2-1 and V is TRBV7-9; D is unclear. Germline CDR1 reads SEHNR; CDR2 reads FQNEAQ (reference sequence). V gave up 1 base and J gave up 0 bases, with 10 bases separating them. The CDR3 is made up of 16 amino acids. The chain's CDR3 is CASSLVDGYSYNEQFF. The CDR3 DNA sequence: TGTGCCAGCAGCTTAGTTGATGGGTACTCCTACAATGAGCAGTTCTTC.